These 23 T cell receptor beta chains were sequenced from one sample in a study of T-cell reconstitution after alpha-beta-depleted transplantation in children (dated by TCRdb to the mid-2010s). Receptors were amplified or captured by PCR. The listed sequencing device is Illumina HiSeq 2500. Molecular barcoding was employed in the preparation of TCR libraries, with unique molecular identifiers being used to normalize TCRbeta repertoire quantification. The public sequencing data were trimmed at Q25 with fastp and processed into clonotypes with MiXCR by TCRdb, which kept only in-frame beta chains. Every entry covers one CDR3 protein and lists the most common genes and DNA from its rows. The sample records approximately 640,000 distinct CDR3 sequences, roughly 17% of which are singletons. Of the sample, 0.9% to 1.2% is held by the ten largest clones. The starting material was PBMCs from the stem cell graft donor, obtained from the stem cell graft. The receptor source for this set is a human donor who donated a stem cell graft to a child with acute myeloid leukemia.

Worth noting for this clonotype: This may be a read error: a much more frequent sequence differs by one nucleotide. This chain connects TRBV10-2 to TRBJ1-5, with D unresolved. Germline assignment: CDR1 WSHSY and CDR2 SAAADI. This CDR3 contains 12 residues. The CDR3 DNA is TGCGCCAGCAGTGATCCTGATCAGCACCAGCATTTT. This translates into CASSDPDQHQHF.

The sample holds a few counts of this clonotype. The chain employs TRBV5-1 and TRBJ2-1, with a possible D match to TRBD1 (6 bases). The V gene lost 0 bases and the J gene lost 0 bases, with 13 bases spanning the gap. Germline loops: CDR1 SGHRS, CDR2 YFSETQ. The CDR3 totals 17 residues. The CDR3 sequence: CASSLETGLSSYNEQFF. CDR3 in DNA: TGCGCCAGCAGCTTGGAGACAGGCCTGAGCTCCTACAATGAGCAGTTCTTC. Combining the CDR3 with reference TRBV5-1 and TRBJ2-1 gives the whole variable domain KAGVTQTPRYLIKTRGQQVTLSCSPISGHRSVSWYQQTPGQGLQFLFEYFSETQRNKGNFPGRFSGRQFSNSRSEMNVSTLELGDSALYLCASSLETGLSSYNEQFFGPGTRLTVL.

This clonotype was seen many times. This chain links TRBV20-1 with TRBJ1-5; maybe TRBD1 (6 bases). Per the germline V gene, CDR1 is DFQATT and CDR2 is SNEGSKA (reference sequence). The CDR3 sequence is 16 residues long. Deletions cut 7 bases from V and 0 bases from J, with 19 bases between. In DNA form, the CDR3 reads TGCAGTGTTACAGGGCGACCGACAAATAGCAATCAGCCCCAGCATTTT. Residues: CSVTGRPTNSNQPQHF.

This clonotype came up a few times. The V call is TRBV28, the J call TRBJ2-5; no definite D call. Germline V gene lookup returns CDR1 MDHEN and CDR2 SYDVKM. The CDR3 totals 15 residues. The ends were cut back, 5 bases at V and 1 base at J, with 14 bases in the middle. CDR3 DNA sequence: TGTGCCAGCAGTCCCCGGCTCACAATCCAAGAGACCCAGTACTTC. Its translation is CASSPRLTIQETQYF.

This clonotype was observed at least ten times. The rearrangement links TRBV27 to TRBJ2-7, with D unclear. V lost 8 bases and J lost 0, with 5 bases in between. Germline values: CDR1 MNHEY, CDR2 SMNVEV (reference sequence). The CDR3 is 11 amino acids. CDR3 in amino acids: CASGSSYEQYV. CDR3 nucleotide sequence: TGTGCCAGCGGTAGCTCCTACGAGCAGTACGTC.

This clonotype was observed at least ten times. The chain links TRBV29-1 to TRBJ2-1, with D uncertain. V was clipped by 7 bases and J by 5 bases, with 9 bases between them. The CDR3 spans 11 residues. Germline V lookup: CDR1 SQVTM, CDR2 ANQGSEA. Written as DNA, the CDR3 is TGCAGCGCTGACACGAACAATGAGCAGTTCTTC. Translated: CSADTNNEQFF.

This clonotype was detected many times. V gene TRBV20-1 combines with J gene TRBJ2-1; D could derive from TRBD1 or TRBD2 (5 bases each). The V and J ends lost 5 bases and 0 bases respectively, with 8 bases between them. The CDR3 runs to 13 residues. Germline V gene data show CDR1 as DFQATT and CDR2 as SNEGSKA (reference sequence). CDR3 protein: CSAGDLSYNEQFF. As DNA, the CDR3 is TGCAGTGCTGGGGACCTCTCCTACAATGAGCAGTTCTTC.

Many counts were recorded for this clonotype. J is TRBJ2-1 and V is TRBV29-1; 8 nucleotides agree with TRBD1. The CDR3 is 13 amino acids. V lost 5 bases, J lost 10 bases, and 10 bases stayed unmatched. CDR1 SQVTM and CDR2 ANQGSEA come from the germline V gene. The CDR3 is CSVLGQGRNEQFF. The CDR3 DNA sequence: TGCAGCGTTCTCGGACAGGGACGCAACGAGCAGTTCTTC.

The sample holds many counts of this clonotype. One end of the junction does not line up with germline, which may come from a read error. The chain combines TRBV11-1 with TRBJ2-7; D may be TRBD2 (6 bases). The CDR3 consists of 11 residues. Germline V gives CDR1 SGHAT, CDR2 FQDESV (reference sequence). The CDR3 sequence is CASSFGGEQYF. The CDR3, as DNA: TGCGCCAGCAGCTTCGGGGGAGAGCAGTACTTC.

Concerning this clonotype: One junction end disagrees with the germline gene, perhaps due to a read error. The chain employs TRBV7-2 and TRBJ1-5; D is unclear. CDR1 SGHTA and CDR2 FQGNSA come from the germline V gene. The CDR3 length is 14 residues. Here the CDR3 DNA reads TGTGCCAGCAGCGGATATTATAGCGATCAGCCCCAGCATTTT. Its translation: CASSGYYSDQPQHF.

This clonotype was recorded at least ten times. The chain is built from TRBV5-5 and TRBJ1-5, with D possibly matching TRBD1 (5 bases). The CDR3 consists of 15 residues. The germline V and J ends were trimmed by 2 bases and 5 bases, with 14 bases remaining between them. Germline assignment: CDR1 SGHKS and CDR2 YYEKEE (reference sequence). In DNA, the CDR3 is TGTGCCAGCAGCTTCCGGGACGTGATATATCAGCCCCAGCATTTT. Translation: CASSFRDVIYQPQHF.

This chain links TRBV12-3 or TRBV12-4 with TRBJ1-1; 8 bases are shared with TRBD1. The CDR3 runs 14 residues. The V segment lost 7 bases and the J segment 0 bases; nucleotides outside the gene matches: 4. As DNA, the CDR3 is TGTGCCAGCACCAAACAGGGGGTGAACACTGAAGCTTTCTTT. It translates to CASTKQGVNTEAFF.

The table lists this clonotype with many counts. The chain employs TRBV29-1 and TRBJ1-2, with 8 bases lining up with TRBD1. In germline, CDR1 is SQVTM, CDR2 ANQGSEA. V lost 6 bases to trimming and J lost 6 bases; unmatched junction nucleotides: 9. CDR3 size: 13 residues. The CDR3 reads CSVRGDRGNGYTF. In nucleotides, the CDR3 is TGCAGCGTGCGGGGAGACAGGGGAAATGGCTACACCTTC.

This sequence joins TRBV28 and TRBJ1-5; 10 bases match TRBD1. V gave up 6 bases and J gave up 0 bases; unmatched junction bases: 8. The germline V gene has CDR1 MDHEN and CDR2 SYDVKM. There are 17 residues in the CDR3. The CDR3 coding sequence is TGTGCCAGCAGGTGGGACAGGGGTTCTTATAGCAATCAGCCCCAGCATTTT. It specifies CASRWDRGSYSNQPQHF.

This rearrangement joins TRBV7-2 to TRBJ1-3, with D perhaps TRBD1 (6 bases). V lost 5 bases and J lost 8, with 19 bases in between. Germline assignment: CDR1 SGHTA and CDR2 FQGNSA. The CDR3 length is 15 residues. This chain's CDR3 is CASSPSGTLGDTIYF. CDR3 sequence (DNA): TGTGCCAGCAGCCCATCCGGGACATTAGGGGACACCATATATTTT. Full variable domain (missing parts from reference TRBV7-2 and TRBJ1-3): GAGVSQSPSNKVTEKGKDVELRCDPISGHTALYWYRQSLGQGLEFLIYFQGNSAPDKSGLPSDRFSAERTGGSVSTLTIQRTQQEDSAVYLCASSPSGTLGDTIYFGEGSWLTVV.

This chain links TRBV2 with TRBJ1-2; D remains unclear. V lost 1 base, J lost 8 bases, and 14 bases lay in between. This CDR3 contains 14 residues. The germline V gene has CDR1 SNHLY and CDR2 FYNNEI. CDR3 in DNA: TGTGCCAGCAGTGAAGGGGCAGACAATCGGGGCTACACCTTC. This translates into CASSEGADNRGYTF.

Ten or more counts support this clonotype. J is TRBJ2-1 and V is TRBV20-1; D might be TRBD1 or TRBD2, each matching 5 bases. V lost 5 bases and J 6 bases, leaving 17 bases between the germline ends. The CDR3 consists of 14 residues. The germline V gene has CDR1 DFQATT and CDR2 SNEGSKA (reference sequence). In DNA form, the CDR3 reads TGCAGTGCTGGGCCGGGACCCGCAACCAATGAGCAGTTCTTC. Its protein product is CSAGPGPATNEQFF.

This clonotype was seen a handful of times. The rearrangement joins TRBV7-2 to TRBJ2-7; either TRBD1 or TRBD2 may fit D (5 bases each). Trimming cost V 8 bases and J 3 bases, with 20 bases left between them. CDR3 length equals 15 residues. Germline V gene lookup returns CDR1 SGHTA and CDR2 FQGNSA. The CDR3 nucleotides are TGTGCCAGCGCTCGTGGGGGAGTCGCTGGCTACGAGCAGTACTTC. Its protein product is CASARGGVAGYEQYF.

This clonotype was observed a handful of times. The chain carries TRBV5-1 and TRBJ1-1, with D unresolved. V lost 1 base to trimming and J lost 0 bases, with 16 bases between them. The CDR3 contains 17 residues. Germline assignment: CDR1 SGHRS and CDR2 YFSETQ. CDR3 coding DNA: TGCGCCAGCAGCTTGAGTTCTACGGAACCCTTGAACACTGAAGCTTTCTTT. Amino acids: CASSLSSTEPLNTEAFF.

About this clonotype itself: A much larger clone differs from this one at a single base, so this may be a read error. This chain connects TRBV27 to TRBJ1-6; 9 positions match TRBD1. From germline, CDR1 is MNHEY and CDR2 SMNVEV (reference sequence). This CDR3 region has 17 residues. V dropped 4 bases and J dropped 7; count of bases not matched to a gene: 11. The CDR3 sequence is CASSSHRTGASNSPLHF. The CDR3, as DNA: TGTGCCAGCAGTTCTCACCGGACAGGGGCCAGCAATTCACCCCTCCACTTT.

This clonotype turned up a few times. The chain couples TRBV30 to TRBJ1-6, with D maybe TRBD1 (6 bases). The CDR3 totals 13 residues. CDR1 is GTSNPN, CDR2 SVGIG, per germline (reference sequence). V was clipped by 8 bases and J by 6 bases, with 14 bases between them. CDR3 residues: CARQERTNSPLHF. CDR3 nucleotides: TGTGCCAGACAGGAGAGGACTAATTCACCCCTCCACTTT.

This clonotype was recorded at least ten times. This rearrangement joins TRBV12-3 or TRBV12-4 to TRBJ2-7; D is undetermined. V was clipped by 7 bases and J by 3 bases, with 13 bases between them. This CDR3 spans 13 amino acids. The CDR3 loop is CASTLDKGYEQYF. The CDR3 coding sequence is TGTGCCAGCACCCTGGATAAGGGCTACGAGCAGTACTTC.

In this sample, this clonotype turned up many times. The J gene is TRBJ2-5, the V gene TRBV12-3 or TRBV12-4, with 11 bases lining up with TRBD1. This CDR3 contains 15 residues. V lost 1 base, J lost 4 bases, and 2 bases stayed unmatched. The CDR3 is CASSLGGTGGETQYF. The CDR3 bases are TGTGCCAGCAGTTTAGGAGGGACAGGGGGAGAGACCCAGTACTTC.